The TCR beta chain under discussion was sequenced for a study of metastatic and nonmetastatic thyroid tumors. This CDR3 has 18 amino acids. Per the germline V gene, CDR1 is LNHDA and CDR2 is SQIVND (reference sequence). V gave up 5 bases and J gave up 3 bases, with 23 bases separating them. Every patient underwent thyroid surgery untreated. TCRdb ran MiXCR on the PCR reads. Of about 45,000 clones in the sample, about 3.3% are singletons; the top ten hold 7.5% to 10%. This clonotype was sampled from a female donor with papillary thyroid cancer or a benign thyroid nodule (not recorded which). Some clones in this sample may be carry-over from other donors' samples. The material sequenced was blood. The rearrangement joins TRBV19 to TRBJ1-5; perhaps TRBD1 as D (6 bases). The CDR3 sequence is CASSLQTRGRSYNQPQHF. For the CDR3, the DNA is TGTGCCAGTAGTCTCCAAACCAGGGGAAGGTCCTACAATCAGCCCCAGCATTTT. Looking up the rest from reference TRBV19 and TRBJ1-5 gives the full variable domain: DGGITQSPKYLFRKEGQNVTLSCEQNLNHDAMYWYRQDPGQGLRLIYYSQIVNDFQKGDIAEGYSVSREKKESFPLTVTSAQKNPTAFYLCASSLQTRGRSYNQPQHFGDGTRLSIL.